This T cell receptor beta chain was recorded in a study of PD-1 blockade in classical Hodgkin lymphoma. Germline lookup yields CDR1 WNHNN and CDR2 SYGVQD (reference sequence). V trimming: 7 bases; J trimming: 0 bases; junction bases outside the gene matches: 14. The length of the CDR3 is 18 residues. Time point in this sample: cycle 4 day 1 (C4D1), after 5 to 7 weeks of nivolumab. After autologous stem cell transplantation all patients relapsed, and prior brentuximab vedotin exposure differed between cohorts. From thawed PBMCs, CD4+ T cells were purified using magnetic negative selection. Worth noting for this clone: Its antigen is undetermined.

The method was immunoSEQ multiplex PCR; TCRdb's version includes in-frame clones alone and lacks a portion of them. Of tens of thousands of clones in the sample, 92% were seen once. Study-wide points: Healthy donors reportedly exceeded newly diagnosed patients in baseline TCR diversity.

The sequencing here drew on CD4+ T cells from blood, taken before the fourth cycle of nivolumab. This chain links TRBV10-1 with TRBJ2-2, with 7 nucleotides matching TRBD2. This clonotype originated in a human donor with classical Hodgkin lymphoma. CDR3 loop: CASTLHRVGGSNTGELFF. In nucleotides, the CDR3 is TGCGCCAGCACCCTTCATCGAGTGGGGGGGTCGAACACCGGGGAGCTGTTTTTT.